The 3 T cell receptor beta chains reported below all come from one sample, sequenced in a study of molecular identifiers for immune sequencing clone quantification. TCRdb itself ran the PCR reads through MiXCR, one entry per CDR3 protein. This sample carries a few hundred thousand distinct CDR3 sequences, 20% to 25% of them seen once, and the ten largest clones take around 0.84%. Sequenced input: naive CD8+ T cells from blood, with Jurkat cell RNA spiked in. The sample's subset: FACS-sorted CD8+CD4-CCR7+CD45RA+ naive T cells. The receptor set was obtained from a human donor in good health. Some libraries in this study had Jurkat cell RNA spiked in.

This clonotype was seen a few times. The chain recombines TRBV19 with TRBJ2-1; 10 bases match TRBD1. After removal of 6 bases from V and 4 bases from J, the junction contained 6 bases not matched to a gene. Germline CDR1 LNHDA, CDR2 SQIVND (reference sequence). The CDR3 length is 15 residues. The DNA of the CDR3 is TGTGCCAGTAGGCCCGGGACAGGGGTTTACAATGAGCAGTTCTTC. Protein product: CASRPGTGVYNEQFF.

This chain connects TRBV28 to TRBJ2-7; perhaps TRBD1 as D (7 bases). Trimming removed 5 bases at V and 2 bases at J, with 13 bases between. The CDR3 loop spans 14 amino acids. Germline CDR1 is MDHEN and CDR2 is SYDVKM. The chain's CDR3 is CASSPSRGAYEQYF. CDR3 DNA sequence: TGTGCCAGCAGTCCTTCCAGGGGGGCCTACGAGCAGTACTTC. Together with reference TRBV28 and TRBJ2-7, the CDR3 gives the full variable domain: DVKVTQSSRYLVKRTGEKVFLECVQDMDHENMFWYRQDPGLGLRLIYFSYDVKMKEKGDIPEGYSVSREKKERFSLILESASTNQTSMYLCASSPSRGAYEQYFGPGTRLTVT.

This clonotype was counted many times. The CDR3 DNA reads as TGCGCCAGCAGCCAAGATCCACCGGAATACAATGAGCAGTTCTTC. Translated, it gives CASSQDPPEYNEQFF. The V call is TRBV4-3, the J call TRBJ2-1; no clear D gene. The CDR3 sequence is 15 residues long. Germline V gene data show CDR1 as LGHNA and CDR2 as YSLEER. With 0 bases removed from V and 4 bases from J, the gap between germline ends came to 10 bases.